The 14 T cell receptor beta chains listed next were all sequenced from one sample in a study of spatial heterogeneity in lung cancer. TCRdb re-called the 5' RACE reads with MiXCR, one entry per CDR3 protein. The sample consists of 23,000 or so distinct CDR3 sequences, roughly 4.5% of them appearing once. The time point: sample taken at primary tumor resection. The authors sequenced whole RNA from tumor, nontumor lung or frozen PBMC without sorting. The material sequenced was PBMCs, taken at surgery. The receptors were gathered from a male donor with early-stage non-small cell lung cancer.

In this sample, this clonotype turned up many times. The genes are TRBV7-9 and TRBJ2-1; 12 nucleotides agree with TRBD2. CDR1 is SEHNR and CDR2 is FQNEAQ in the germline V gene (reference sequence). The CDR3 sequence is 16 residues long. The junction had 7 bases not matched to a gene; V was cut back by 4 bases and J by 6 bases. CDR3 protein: CASSSSGLAGRNEQFF. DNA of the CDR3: TGTGCCAGCAGCTCGTCCGGACTAGCGGGACGCAATGAGCAGTTCTTC.

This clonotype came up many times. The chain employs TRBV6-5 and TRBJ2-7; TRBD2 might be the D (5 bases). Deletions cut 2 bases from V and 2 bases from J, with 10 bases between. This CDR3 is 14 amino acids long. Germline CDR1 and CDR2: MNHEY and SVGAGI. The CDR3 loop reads CASSYAAGPYEQYF. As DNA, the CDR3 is TGTGCCAGCAGTTACGCGGCGGGCCCCTACGAGCAGTACTTC.

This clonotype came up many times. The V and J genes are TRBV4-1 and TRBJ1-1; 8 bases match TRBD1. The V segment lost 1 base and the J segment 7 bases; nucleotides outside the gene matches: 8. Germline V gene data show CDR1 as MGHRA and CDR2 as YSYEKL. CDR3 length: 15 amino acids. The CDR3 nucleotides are TGCGCCAGCAGCCAAGTTGGACAGGGAATCGATGAAGCTTTCTTT. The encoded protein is CASSQVGQGIDEAFF.

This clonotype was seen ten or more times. The CDR3 loop reads CASSSPIMVGPPYF. For the CDR3, the DNA is TGTGCCAGCAGTTCCCCCATCATGGTGGGGCCGCCTTATTTT. The genes are TRBV6-2 or TRBV6-3 and TRBJ2-3; D is possibly TRBD1 (5 bases). CDR1 is MNHEY and CDR2 is SVGEGT in the germline V gene. V lost 4 bases and J 15 bases, leaving 23 bases between the germline ends. The CDR3 runs 14 residues.

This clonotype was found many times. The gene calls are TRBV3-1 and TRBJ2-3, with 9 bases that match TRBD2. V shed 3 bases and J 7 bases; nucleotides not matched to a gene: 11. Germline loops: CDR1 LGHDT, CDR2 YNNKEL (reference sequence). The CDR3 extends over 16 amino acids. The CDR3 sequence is CASSQNSGGPRNTQYF. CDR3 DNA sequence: TGTGCCAGCAGCCAGAATAGCGGGGGCCCACGGAATACGCAGTATTTT.

CDR3 protein: CASRRDNYNEQFF. DNA of the CDR3: TGTGCCAGTAGGAGGGACAACTACAATGAGCAGTTCTTC. The chain recombines TRBV19 with TRBJ2-1, with D perhaps matching TRBD1 (6 bases). The germline CDR1 and CDR2 sequences are LNHDA and SQIVND (reference sequence). V lost 6 bases to trimming and J lost 3 bases, with 9 bases between them. The CDR3 totals 13 residues.

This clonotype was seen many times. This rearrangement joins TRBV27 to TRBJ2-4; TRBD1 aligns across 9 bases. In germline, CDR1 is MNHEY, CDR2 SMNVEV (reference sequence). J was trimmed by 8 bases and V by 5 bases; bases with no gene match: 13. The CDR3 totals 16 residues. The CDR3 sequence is CASSTGGAPGPDIQYF. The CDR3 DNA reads TGTGCCAGCAGTACAGGGGGCGCCCCGGGCCCAGACATTCAGTACTTC.

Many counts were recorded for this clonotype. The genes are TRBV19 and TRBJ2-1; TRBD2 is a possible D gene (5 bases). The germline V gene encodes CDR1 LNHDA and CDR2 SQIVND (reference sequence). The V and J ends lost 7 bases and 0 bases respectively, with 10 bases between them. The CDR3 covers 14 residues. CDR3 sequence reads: CASTRESSYNEQFF. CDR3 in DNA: TGTGCCAGTACGAGGGAAAGCTCCTACAATGAGCAGTTCTTC.

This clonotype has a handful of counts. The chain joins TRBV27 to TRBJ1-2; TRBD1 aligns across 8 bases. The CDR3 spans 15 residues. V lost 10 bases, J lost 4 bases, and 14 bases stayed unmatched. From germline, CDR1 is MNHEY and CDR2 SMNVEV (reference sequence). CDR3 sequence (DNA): TGTGCCATCCAACGTTCAGGGGGCGCTGGCTATGGCTACACCTTC. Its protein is CAIQRSGGAGYGYTF.

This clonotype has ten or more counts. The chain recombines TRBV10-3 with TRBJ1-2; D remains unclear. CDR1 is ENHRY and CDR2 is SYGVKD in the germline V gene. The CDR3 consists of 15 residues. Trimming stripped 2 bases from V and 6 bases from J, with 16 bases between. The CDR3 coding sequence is TGTGCCATCAGTGAGGCGACAAAGGCATGGGATGGCTACACCTTC. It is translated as CAISEATKAWDGYTF.

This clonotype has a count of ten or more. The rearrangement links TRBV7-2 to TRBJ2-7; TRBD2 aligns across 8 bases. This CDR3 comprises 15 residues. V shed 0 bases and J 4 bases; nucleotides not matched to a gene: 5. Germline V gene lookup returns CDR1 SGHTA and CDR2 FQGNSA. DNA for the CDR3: TGTGCCAGCAGCTTAGCGGACAGCGGGGGATACGAGCAGTACTTC. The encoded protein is CASSLADSGGYEQYF.

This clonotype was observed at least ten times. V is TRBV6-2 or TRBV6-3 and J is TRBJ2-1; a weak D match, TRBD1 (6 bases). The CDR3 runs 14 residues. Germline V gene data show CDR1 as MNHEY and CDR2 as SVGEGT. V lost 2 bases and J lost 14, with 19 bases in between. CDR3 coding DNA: TGTGCCAGCAGTTACCTCCGAACCAGGGGAGAAAAGTTCTTC. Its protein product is CASSYLRTRGEKFF.

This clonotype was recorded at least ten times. DNA for the CDR3: TGTGCCAGCAGTACCCCTCGGGAGGGCTCCTACAATGAGCAGTTCTTC. This encodes CASSTPREGSYNEQFF. The chain joins TRBV12-3 or TRBV12-4 to TRBJ2-1; 8 nucleotides align to TRBD2. The CDR3 covers 16 residues. Trimming cost V 5 bases and J 0 bases; bases outside gene matches: 6.

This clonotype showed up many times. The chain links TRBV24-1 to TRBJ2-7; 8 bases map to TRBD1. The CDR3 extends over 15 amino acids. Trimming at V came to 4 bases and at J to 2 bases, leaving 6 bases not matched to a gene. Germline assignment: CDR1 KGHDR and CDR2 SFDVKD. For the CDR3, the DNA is TGTGCCACCAGTGAGTGGACAGGGAACACCTACGAGCAGTACTTC. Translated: CATSEWTGNTYEQYF.